This T cell receptor (beta chain) was documented in a study of blood T cell repertoires in COVID-19. Study information: COVID-19 samples, acute and convalescent, were from the United States, Italy and Spain.

CDR1 SGHAT and CDR2 FQNNGV come from the germline V gene. V was pared by 1 base and J by 2 bases, with 5 bases of the junction left unmatched. This CDR3 is built from 15 residues. Original analysis: Reference gene primer amplification yielded estimated nucleated cell counts. The assay was immunoSEQ multiplex PCR, and TCRdb's table has in-frame clones only and misses some. V, J and clone size reflect that table, while D and trimming were determined from the DNA. The sample lists over 450,000 clones; roughly nine tenths were seen once. The specimen sequenced was peripheral blood. This chain uses TRBV11-2 with TRBJ2-7; 7 bases agree with TRBD1. The clonotype was recovered from a woman between 50 and 59 years old with COVID-19, enrolled during active disease. DNA of the CDR3: TGTGCCAGCAGCTTAGGACAGGGTGGCGCCTACGAGCAGTACTTC. Translating it yields CASSLGQGGAYEQYF. Drawing the rest from reference TRBV11-2 and TRBJ2-7, the complete variable domain is EAGVAQSPRYKIIEKRQSVAFWCNPISGHATLYWYQQILGQGPKLLIQFQNNGVVDDSQLPKDRFSAERLKGVDSTLKIQPAKLEDSAVYLCASSLGQGGAYEQYFGPGTRLTVT.